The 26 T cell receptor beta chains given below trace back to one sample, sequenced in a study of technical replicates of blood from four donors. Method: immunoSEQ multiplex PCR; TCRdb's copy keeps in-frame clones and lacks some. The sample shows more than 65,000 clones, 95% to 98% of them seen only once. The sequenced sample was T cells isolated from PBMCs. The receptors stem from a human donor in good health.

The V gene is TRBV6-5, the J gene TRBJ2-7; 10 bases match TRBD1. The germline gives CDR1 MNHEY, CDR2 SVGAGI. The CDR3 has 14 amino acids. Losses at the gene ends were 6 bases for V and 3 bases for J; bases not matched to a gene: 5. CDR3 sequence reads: CASRERTGGYEQYF. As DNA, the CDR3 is TGTGCCAGCAGGGAACGGACAGGGGGCTACGAGCAGTACTTC.

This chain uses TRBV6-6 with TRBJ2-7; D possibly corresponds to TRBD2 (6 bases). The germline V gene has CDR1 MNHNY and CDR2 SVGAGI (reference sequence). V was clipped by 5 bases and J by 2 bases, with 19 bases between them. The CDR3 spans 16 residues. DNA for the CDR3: TGTGCCAGCAGTGCCAGGGAGGTCGGGGCTACCTACGAGCAGTACTTC. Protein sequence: CASSAREVGATYEQYF.

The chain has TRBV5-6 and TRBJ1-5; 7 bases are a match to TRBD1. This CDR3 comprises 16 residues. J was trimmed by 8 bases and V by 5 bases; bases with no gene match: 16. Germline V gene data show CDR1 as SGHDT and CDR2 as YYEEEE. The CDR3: CASSPTILQGLEPQHF. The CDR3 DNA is TGTGCCAGCAGTCCAACCATACTACAGGGGCTGGAGCCCCAGCATTTT.

The CDR3 region is CASSEGYRDTEAFF. The CDR3 DNA reads TGTGCCAGCAGTGAGGGCTACAGGGACACTGAAGCTTTCTTT. The V gene is TRBV6-1, the J gene TRBJ1-1; weak D call: TRBD1 (6 bases). This CDR3 has 14 amino acids. V shed 3 bases and J shed 3 bases, with 11 bases lying between them. Germline-derived CDR1 and CDR2 are MNHNS and SASEGT.

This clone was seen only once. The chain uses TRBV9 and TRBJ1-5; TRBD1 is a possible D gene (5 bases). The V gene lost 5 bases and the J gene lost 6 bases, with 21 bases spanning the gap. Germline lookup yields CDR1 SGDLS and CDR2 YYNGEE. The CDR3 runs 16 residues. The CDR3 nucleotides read TGTGCCAGCAGTAACACGGGGGGGGGATTAGGTCAGCCCCAGCATTTT. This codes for CASSNTGGGLGQPQHF.

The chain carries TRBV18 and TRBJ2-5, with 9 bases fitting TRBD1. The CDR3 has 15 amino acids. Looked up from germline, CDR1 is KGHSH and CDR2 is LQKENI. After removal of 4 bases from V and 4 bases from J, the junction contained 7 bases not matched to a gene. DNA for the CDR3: TGTGCCAGCTCACGGGACAGGGCGAGTGGAGAGACCCAGTACTTC. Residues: CASSRDRASGETQYF.

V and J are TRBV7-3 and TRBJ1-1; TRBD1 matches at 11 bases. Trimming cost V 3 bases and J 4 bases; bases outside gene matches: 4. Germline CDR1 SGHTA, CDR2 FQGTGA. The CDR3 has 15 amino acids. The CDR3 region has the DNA TGTGCCAGCAGCTTCACCGGGACAGGGGGCACTGAAGCTTTCTTT. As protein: CASSFTGTGGTEAFF.

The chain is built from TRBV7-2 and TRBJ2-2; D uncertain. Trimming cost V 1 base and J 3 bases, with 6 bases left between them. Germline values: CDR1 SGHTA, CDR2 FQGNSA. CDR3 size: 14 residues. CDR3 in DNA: TGTGCCAGCAGCTTAGGGAGCTACACCGGGGAGCTGTTTTTT. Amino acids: CASSLGSYTGELFF. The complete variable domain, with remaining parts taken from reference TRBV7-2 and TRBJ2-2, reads GAGVSQSPSNKVTEKGKDVELRCDPISGHTALYWYRQSLGQGLEFLIYFQGNSAPDKSGLPSDRFSAERTGGSVSTLTIQRTQQEDSAVYLCASSLGSYTGELFFGEGSRLTVL.

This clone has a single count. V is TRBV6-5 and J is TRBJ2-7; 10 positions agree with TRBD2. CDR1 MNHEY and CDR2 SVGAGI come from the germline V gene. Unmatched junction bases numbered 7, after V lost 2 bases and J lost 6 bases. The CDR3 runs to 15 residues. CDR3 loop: CASSYGAGGGFEQYF. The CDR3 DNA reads TGTGCCAGCAGTTACGGAGCGGGAGGGGGTTTCGAGCAGTACTTC.

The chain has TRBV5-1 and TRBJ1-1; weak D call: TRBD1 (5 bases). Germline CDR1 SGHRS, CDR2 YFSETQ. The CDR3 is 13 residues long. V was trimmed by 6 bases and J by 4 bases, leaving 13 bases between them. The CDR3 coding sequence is TGCGCCAGCAATCAAGGCGGGGCCACTGAAGCTTTCTTT. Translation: CASNQGGATEAFF.

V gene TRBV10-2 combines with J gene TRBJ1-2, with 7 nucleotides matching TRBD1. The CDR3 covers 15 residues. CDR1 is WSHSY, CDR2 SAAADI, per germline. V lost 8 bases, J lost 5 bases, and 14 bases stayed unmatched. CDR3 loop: CASFKEGANSYGYTF. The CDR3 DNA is TGCGCCAGCTTTAAGGAGGGGGCAAATTCTTATGGCTACACCTTC.

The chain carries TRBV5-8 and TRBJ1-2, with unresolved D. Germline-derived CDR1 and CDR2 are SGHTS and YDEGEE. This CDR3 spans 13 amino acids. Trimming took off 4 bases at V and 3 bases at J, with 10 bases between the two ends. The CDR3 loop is CASSPDKDYGYTF. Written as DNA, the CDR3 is TGTGCCAGCAGCCCAGACAAGGACTATGGCTACACCTTC. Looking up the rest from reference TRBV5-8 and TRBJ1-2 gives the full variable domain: EAGVTQSPTHLIKTRGQQATLRCSPISGHTSVYWYQQALGLGLQFLLWYDEGEERNRGNFPPRFSGRQFPNYSSELNVNALELEDSALYLCASSPDKDYGYTFGSGTRLTVV.

CDR3 bases: TGCAGCGTTGGGGGAGAGCCCACAGATACGCAGTATTTT. The encoded protein is CSVGGEPTDTQYF. The rearrangement links TRBV29-1 to TRBJ2-3, with D perhaps matching TRBD2 (5 bases). From germline, CDR1 is SQVTM and CDR2 ANQGSEA. Between the trimmed V and J ends, which lost 4 bases and 2 bases, there was a span of 10 bases. This CDR3 is built from 13 residues.

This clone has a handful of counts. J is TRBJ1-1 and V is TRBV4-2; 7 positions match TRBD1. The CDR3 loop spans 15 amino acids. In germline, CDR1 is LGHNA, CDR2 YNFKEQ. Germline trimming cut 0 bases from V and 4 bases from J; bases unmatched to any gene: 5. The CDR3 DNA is TGTGCCAGCAGCCAAGAGAGAGGGGGCGGCACTGAAGCTTTCTTT. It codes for CASSQERGGGTEAFF.

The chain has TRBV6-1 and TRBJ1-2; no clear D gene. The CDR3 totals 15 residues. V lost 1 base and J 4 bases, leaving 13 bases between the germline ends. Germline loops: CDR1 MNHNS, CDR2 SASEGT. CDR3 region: CASSEGLGSGYGYTF. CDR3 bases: TGTGCCAGCAGTGAAGGGCTGGGTTCGGGCTATGGCTACACCTTC.

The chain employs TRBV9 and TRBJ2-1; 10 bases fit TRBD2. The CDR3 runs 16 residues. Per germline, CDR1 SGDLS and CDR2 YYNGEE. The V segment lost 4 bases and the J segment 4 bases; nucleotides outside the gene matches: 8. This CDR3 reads CASSKSGLADYNEQFF. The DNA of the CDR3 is TGTGCCAGCAGCAAGTCCGGACTAGCGGATTACAATGAGCAGTTCTTC.

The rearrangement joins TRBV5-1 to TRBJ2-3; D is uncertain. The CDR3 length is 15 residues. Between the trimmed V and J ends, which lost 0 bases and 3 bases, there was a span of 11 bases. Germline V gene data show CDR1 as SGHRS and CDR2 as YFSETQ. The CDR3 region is CASSLGLPNTDTQYF. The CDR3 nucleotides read TGCGCCAGCAGCTTGGGACTTCCAAATACAGATACGCAGTATTTT.

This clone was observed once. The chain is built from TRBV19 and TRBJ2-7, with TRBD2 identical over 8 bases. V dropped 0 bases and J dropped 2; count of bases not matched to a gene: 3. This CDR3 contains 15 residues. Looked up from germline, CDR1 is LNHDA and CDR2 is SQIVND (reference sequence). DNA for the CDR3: TGTGCCAGTAGTATAGAGCGGGAGGTGACCTACGAGCAGTACTTC. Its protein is CASSIEREVTYEQYF.

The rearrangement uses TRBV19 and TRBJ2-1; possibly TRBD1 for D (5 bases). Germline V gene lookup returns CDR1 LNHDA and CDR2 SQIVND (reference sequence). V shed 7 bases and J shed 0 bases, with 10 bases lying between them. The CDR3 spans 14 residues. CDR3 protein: CASTGQGSYNEQFF. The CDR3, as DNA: TGTGCCAGTACAGGGCAGGGCTCCTACAATGAGCAGTTCTTC.

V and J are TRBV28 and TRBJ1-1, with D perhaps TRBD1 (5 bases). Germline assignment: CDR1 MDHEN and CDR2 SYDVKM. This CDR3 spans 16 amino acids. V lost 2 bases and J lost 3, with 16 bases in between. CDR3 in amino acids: CASSLGQGGEDTEAFF. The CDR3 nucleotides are TGTGCCAGCAGTTTAGGTCAGGGAGGCGAGGACACTGAAGCTTTCTTT.

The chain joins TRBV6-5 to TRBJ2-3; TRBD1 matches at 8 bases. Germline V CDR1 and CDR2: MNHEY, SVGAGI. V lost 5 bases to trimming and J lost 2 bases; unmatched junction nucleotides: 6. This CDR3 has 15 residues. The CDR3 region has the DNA TGTGCCAGCAGTGCGGGACAGGAGTACACAGATACGCAGTATTTT. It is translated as CASSAGQEYTDTQYF.

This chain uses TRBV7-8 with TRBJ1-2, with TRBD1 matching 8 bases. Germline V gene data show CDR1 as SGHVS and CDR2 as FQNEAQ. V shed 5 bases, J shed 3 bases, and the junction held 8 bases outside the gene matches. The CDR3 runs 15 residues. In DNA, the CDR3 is TGTGCCAGCAGCAGAGGACAGGGCAAGGACTATGGCTACACCTTC. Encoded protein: CASSRGQGKDYGYTF.

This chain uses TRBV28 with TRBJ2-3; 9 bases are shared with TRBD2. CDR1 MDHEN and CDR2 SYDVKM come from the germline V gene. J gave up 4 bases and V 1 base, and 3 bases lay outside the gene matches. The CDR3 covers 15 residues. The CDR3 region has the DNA TGTGCCAGCAGTTTATTAGCGGGAGAGTCAGATACGCAGTATTTT. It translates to CASSLLAGESDTQYF.

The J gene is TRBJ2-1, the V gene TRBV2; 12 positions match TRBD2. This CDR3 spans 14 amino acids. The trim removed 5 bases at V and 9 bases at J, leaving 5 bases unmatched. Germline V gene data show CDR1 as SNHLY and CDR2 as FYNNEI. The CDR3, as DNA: TGTGCCAGCAGTTCTAGCGGGAGGGCCTTTGAGCAGTTCTTC. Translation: CASSSSGRAFEQFF.

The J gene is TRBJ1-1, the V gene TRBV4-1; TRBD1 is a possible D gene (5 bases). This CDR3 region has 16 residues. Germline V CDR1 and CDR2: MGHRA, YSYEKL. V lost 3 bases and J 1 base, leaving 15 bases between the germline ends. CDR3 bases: TGCGCCAGCAGCCAGGTTTCAGGTAGGGGGAACACTGAAGCTTTCTTT. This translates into CASSQVSGRGNTEAFF.

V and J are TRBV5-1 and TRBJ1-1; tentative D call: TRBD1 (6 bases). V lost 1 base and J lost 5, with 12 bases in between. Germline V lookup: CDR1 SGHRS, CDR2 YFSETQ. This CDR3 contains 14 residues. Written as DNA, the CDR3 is TGCGCCAGCAGCTTGACAGGGTTGGATACTGAAGCTTTCTTT. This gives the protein CASSLTGLDTEAFF.